This TCR beta chain comes out of a study of T-cell reconstitution after alpha-beta-depleted transplantation in children. Using unique molecular identifiers, the investigators prepared the TCRbeta library. In TCRdb, the PCR reads were re-called with MiXCR into one record per CDR3 protein. Of about 300,000 distinct CDR3 sequences listed, over 7.5% are singletons. On this clonotype: Its matching antigen is unknown.

Findings and caveats of the study: Several hundred graft clones that had expanded were reportedly the source of alpha-beta T cells about two months after transplant. T cells produced anew were the main source of T-cell counts and diversity one year after transplant.

Specimen: peripheral blood, collected 360 days after TCRalphabeta/CD19-depleted stem cell transplant. The sequence came from a female patient aged 2-9 years who had a stem cell transplant for Fanconi anemia, so the T cells may come from the graft donor.

The CDR3 is CASSLGPPAFTDTQYF. The CDR3 DNA reads as TGTGCCAGCAGCTTAGGGCCCCCAGCGTTCACAGATACGCAGTATTTT. The chain recombines TRBV13 with TRBJ2-3; no reliable D call. V was pared by 0 bases and J by 2 bases, with 12 bases between. The germline V gene encodes CDR1 PRHDT and CDR2 FYEKMQ (reference sequence). The CDR3 is made up of 16 amino acids.